A single sample is the source of the 3 T cell receptor beta chains below, sequenced in a study of blood T cell repertoires in COVID-19. The method was immunoSEQ multiplex PCR; TCRdb's version includes in-frame clones alone and lacks a portion of them. Among 250,000 to 400,000 clones listed, roughly 88% were seen once. Input material: peripheral blood. These receptors were taken from a woman between 25 and 40 years old with COVID-19, enrolled during active disease.

This clone was observed a handful of times. The chain couples TRBV7-2 to TRBJ2-7; D is possibly TRBD1 (6 bases). V lost 3 bases to trimming and J lost 0 bases, with 9 bases between them. The length of the CDR3 is 14 residues. Germline CDR1 and CDR2: SGHTA and FQGNSA. This chain's CDR3 is CASSFQGSSYEQYF. DNA for the CDR3: TGTGCCAGCAGCTTCCAGGGGAGCTCCTACGAGCAGTACTTC.

The J gene is TRBJ2-2, the V gene TRBV12-3 or TRBV12-4; tentatively, D is TRBD1 (5 bases). This CDR3 comprises 12 residues. V was pared by 6 bases and J by 6 bases, with 8 bases between. The CDR3 DNA reads TGTGCCAGCAGAGGGGTACCCGGGGAGCTGTTTTTT. Its translation: CASRGVPGELFF.

This clone appeared a single time. The chain combines TRBV25-1 with TRBJ2-1, with 8 bases matching TRBD2. CDR3 length equals 17 residues. Germline V gene data show CDR1 as MGHDK and CDR2 as SYGVNS. V lost 1 base and J lost 3; bases outside the gene matches: 8. The DNA of the CDR3 is TGTGCCAGCAGTGAATGGAGCGGGGGCCCTCACTACAATGAGCAGTTCTTC. Its translation is CASSEWSGGPHYNEQFF.